These 6 T cell receptor beta chains share one sample of origin, sequenced in a study of cytomegalovirus exposure and HLA in healthy donors. Repertoires were generated with immunoSEQ multiplex PCR, while TCRdb's copy carries only in-frame clones and drops some. The repertoire consists of some 170,000 clones, with about nine tenths occurring once and the leading ten covering approximately 2.6%. Input material: PBMCs. The origin of the receptors is a man aged 18 to 30 in good health and CMV-seropositive.

The rearrangement uses TRBV18 and TRBJ2-3; D is uncertain. Per the germline V gene, CDR1 is KGHSH and CDR2 is LQKENI. Trimming took off 1 base at V and 1 base at J, with 12 bases between the two ends. The CDR3 is 16 residues long. This CDR3 is CASSPRLHFRTDTQYF. CDR3 nucleotides: TGTGCCAGCTCACCACGTCTCCACTTCCGCACAGATACGCAGTATTTT.

This clone appeared a few times. The J gene is TRBJ2-7, the V gene TRBV28; 14 nucleotides align to TRBD2. CDR1 is MDHEN, CDR2 SYDVKM, per germline. This CDR3 has 14 amino acids. J was trimmed by 6 bases and V by 6 bases; bases with no gene match: 4. The CDR3 here is CASSRLAGGGEQYF. CDR3 DNA sequence: TGTGCCAGCAGCCGACTAGCGGGAGGGGGCGAGCAGTACTTC.

This clone was observed once. The chain combines TRBV27 with TRBJ1-5; possibly TRBD1 for D (5 bases). Trimming left V 6 bases short and J 4 bases short, with 16 bases between. Per germline, CDR1 MNHEY and CDR2 SMNVEV (reference sequence). The CDR3 runs 15 residues. For the CDR3, the DNA is TGTGCCAGCAGCCCGCAGGGATTTGGTAATCAGCCCCAGCATTTT. As protein: CASSPQGFGNQPQHF.

The V call is TRBV6-5, the J call TRBJ1-2; maybe TRBD1 (6 bases). Trimming removed 7 bases at V and 5 bases at J, with 14 bases between. Germline CDR1 is MNHEY and CDR2 is SVGAGI. This CDR3 is 13 amino acids long. The CDR3 sequence is CASTRTEGYGYTF. CDR3 nucleotides: TGTGCCAGCACCCGGACAGAGGGATATGGCTACACCTTC.

J is TRBJ1-3 and V is TRBV5-6; D unresolved. This CDR3 spans 14 amino acids. V was trimmed by 4 bases and J by 2 bases, leaving 10 bases between them. Germline loops: CDR1 SGHDT, CDR2 YYEEEE. In DNA, the CDR3 is TGTGCCAGCAGCCGGACCGGGGCTGGAAACACCATATATTTT. As protein: CASSRTGAGNTIYF.

V usage is TRBV14 and J usage is TRBJ1-2; a possible D gene is TRBD1 (5 bases). Per the germline V gene, CDR1 is SGHDN and CDR2 is FVKESK. V was cut by 4 bases and J by 7 bases, with 16 bases left in between. The CDR3 runs 14 residues. This CDR3 is CASSPDVWGGGYTF. CDR3 DNA: TGTGCCAGCAGCCCGGACGTGTGGGGCGGTGGCTACACCTTC.